A single sample gave rise to the 31 T cell receptor beta chains below, sequenced in a study of blood T cell repertoires in COVID-19. Assay used: immunoSEQ multiplex PCR; TCRdb lists only in-frame clones, some missing. This table holds roughly 270,000 clones, approximately 88% found once. Sequencing used peripheral blood. The source is a man between 18 and 29 years old with active or convalescent COVID-19.

This CDR3 is CASSPDNSPLHF. The CDR3 DNA reads TGTGCCAGCTCACCCGATAATTCACCCCTCCACTTT. The chain combines TRBV18 with TRBJ1-6, with D unresolved. This CDR3 spans 12 amino acids. V was pared by 3 bases and J by 5 bases, with 2 bases between. CDR1 and CDR2 (germline): KGHSH, LQKENI.

V is TRBV3-1 (or the pseudogene TRBV3-2) and J is TRBJ2-5, with a weak D call TRBD1 (6 bases). The V end lost 5 bases, the J end lost 3 bases, and 10 bases lay between the germline ends. Germline loops: CDR1 LGHDT, CDR2 YNNKEL (reference sequence). This CDR3 has 13 residues. The CDR3 region has the DNA TGTGCCAGCAGCTTGGGACAAGAAGAGACCCAGTACTTC. This sequence encodes CASSLGQEETQYF.

The chain has TRBV2 and TRBJ2-2; the D gene is possibly TRBD2 (7 bases). Looked up from germline, CDR1 is SNHLY and CDR2 is FYNNEI. Between the trimmed V and J ends, which lost 7 bases and 2 bases, there was a span of 17 bases. This CDR3 is 16 amino acids long. This CDR3 reads CASTPWGGSNTGELFF. In nucleotides, the CDR3 is TGTGCCAGCACCCCTTGGGGGGGCTCTAACACCGGGGAGCTGTTTTTT.

The CDR3 region is CASSDRSSGNTIYF. CDR3 DNA: TGTGCCAGCAGTGACAGATCCTCTGGAAACACCATATATTTT. The chain carries TRBV2 and TRBJ1-3; D is undetermined. Trimming shortened V by 3 bases and J by 0 bases, and 6 bases separated the two germline ends. Germline assignment: CDR1 SNHLY and CDR2 FYNNEI. This CDR3 comprises 14 residues.

The chain employs TRBV6-5 and TRBJ1-1; D is uncertain. The CDR3 runs 14 residues. The germline V and J ends were trimmed by 6 bases and 1 base, with 12 bases remaining between them. Germline V CDR1 and CDR2: MNHEY, SVGAGI. This CDR3 reads CASRPYTENTEAFF. For the CDR3, the DNA is TGTGCCAGCAGGCCCTACACAGAGAACACTGAAGCTTTCTTT.

J is TRBJ1-3 and V is TRBV6-1; no clear D gene. The V and J ends lost 0 bases and 0 bases respectively, with 9 bases between them. In germline, CDR1 is MNHNS, CDR2 SASEGT. CDR3 size: 16 residues. CDR3 nucleotides: TGTGCCAGCAGTGAAGCGCTAGAGTACTCTGGAAACACCATATATTTT. Its protein product is CASSEALEYSGNTIYF.

The chain joins TRBV5-4 to TRBJ2-1, with D unresolved. The ends were cut back, 2 bases at V and 7 bases at J, with 10 bases in the middle. CDR3 length equals 13 residues. CDR1 is SGHNT and CDR2 is YYREEE in the germline V gene (reference sequence). The CDR3 nucleotides read TGTGCCAGCAGCTTCTATAGTGGTAATGAGCAGTTCTTC. This encodes CASSFYSGNEQFF.

The chain has TRBV27 and TRBJ1-6, with 9 nucleotides matching TRBD1. Trimming cost V 5 bases and J 8 bases; bases outside gene matches: 10. The germline V gene encodes CDR1 MNHEY and CDR2 SMNVEV (reference sequence). CDR3 length equals 16 residues. The CDR3 nucleotides read TGTGCCAGCAGTGCCACCCGGGACAGGGTTGATTCACCCCTCCACTTT. It translates to CASSATRDRVDSPLHF.

The count of this clone is one. The CDR3 is CAISESDLAGLVAYEQYF. The DNA of the CDR3 is TGTGCCATCAGTGAGTCTGATCTAGCGGGACTAGTAGCCTACGAGCAGTACTTC. The chain has TRBV10-3 and TRBJ2-7, with TRBD2 matching over 9 bases. J was trimmed by 2 bases and V by 0 bases; bases with no gene match: 11. The germline V gene has CDR1 ENHRY and CDR2 SYGVKD. The CDR3 runs 18 residues.

This chain links TRBV2 with TRBJ1-5; no clear D. This CDR3 is built from 15 residues. The V gene lost 2 bases and the J gene lost 3 bases, with 11 bases spanning the gap. The V gene's germline CDR1 is SNHLY and CDR2 FYNNEI. The DNA of the CDR3 is TGTGCCAGCAGTGAATACCGGAGCCTCAATCAGCCCCAGCATTTT. Translated: CASSEYRSLNQPQHF.

The chain is built from TRBV18 and TRBJ2-5; TRBD1 might be the D (5 bases). The V end lost 3 bases, the J end lost 2 bases, and 13 bases lay between the germline ends. The CDR3 is made up of 15 amino acids. Germline lookup yields CDR1 KGHSH and CDR2 LQKENI. The CDR3 coding sequence is TGTGCCAGCTCACCGTTGCAGGGCGTACAAGAGACCCAGTACTTC. Amino acid sequence: CASSPLQGVQETQYF.

The chain links TRBV6-1 to TRBJ1-5, with no clear D. CDR1 MNHNS and CDR2 SASEGT come from the germline V gene. The V and J ends lost 0 bases and 0 bases respectively, with 6 bases between them. This CDR3 is built from 15 residues. DNA of the CDR3: TGTGCCAGCAGTGAAGCCGGGGTTAGCAATCAGCCCCAGCATTTT. This codes for CASSEAGVSNQPQHF.

The gene calls are TRBV7-8 and TRBJ1-5; possible D gene TRBD1, 6 bases. The V end was cut by 5 bases, the J end by 7 bases, with 24 bases between. There are 17 residues in the CDR3. CDR1 is SGHVS, CDR2 FQNEAQ, per germline. CDR3 loop: CASSRGHGGGGEQPQHF. CDR3 DNA: TGTGCCAGCAGCCGGGGCCATGGAGGGGGAGGGGAGCAGCCCCAGCATTTT.

The table lists this clone with a few counts. V gene TRBV2 combines with J gene TRBJ1-4; D is perhaps TRBD1 (5 bases). Looked up from germline, CDR1 is SNHLY and CDR2 is FYNNEI. The CDR3 length is 15 residues. V lost 7 bases to trimming and J lost 4 bases, with 16 bases between them. This chain's CDR3 is CASNTGGQLNEKLFF. The CDR3, as DNA: TGTGCCAGCAATACGGGCGGACAACTTAATGAAAAACTGTTTTTT.

With regard to this clone: At one end the junction does not follow the germline gene, possibly because of a read error. For the CDR3, the DNA is TGTGCCAGCAGCCCCCGGGGGGCTAGCGGGATTAACTTC. As protein: CASSPRGASGINF. The chain combines TRBV3-1 (or the pseudogene TRBV3-2) with TRBJ2-4; 9 positions agree with TRBD2. Germline V gene data show CDR1 as LGHDT and CDR2 as YNNKEL (reference sequence). The CDR3 is 13 residues long.

The chain joins TRBV12-3 or TRBV12-4 to TRBJ1-1, with 7 bases identical to TRBD1. V lost 3 bases, J lost 3 bases, and 1 base stayed unmatched. CDR3 length equals 13 residues. In DNA, the CDR3 is TGTGCCAGCAGTTTTAGGGGGCACACTGAAGCTTTCTTT. This gives the protein CASSFRGHTEAFF.

The chain joins TRBV2 to TRBJ1-6; D might be TRBD1 (6 bases). The CDR3 has 14 residues. Germline CDR1 reads SNHLY; CDR2 reads FYNNEI. V lost 5 bases and J 9 bases, leaving 14 bases between the germline ends. CDR3 region: CASSQQQGGSPLHF. The CDR3, as DNA: TGTGCCAGCAGTCAGCAACAGGGCGGTTCACCCCTCCACTTT.

This chain links TRBV19 with TRBJ2-2, with 10 nucleotides matching TRBD2. The CDR3 contains 16 residues. Germline V lookup: CDR1 LNHDA, CDR2 SQIVND (reference sequence). Unmatched junction bases numbered 9, after V lost 7 bases and J lost 4 bases. For the CDR3, the DNA is TGTGCCAGTACCAAAGCGGGGGGGCGAATCACCGGGGAGCTGTTTTTT. Amino acid sequence: CASTKAGGRITGELFF.

CDR3 protein: CASSYYDGTTTGELFF. The CDR3 region has the DNA TGTGCCAGCAGTTACTACGACGGGACTACCACCGGGGAGCTGTTTTTT. V and J are TRBV6-2 or TRBV6-3 and TRBJ2-2; the match to TRBD2 covers 7 bases. Losses at the gene ends were 1 base for V and 4 bases for J; bases not matched to a gene: 6. Germline CDR1 MNHEY, CDR2 SVGEGT. The CDR3 covers 16 residues.

This rearrangement joins TRBV28 to TRBJ1-2; D unclear. V lost 2 bases, J lost 6 bases, and 13 bases lay in between. CDR1 and CDR2 (germline): MDHEN, SYDVKM. This CDR3 has 14 residues. The CDR3 spells CASSLVWERDGYTF. CDR3 nucleotide sequence: TGTGCCAGCAGTTTAGTTTGGGAGAGGGATGGCTACACCTTC.

This clone was counted only a few times. The V and J genes are TRBV18 and TRBJ2-2; D is perhaps TRBD1 (5 bases). CDR1 KGHSH and CDR2 LQKENI come from the germline V gene. Trimming shortened V by 1 base and J by 1 base, and 7 bases separated the two germline ends. CDR3 size: 15 residues. CDR3 sequence: CASSPRGLNTGELFF. As DNA, the CDR3 is TGTGCCAGCTCACCACGGGGCCTGAACACCGGGGAGCTGTTTTTT.

V usage is TRBV25-1 and J usage is TRBJ2-3, with D maybe TRBD2 (6 bases). The CDR3 is 18 residues long. The V end was cut by 2 bases, the J end by 3 bases, with 21 bases between. CDR1 and CDR2 from the germline V gene are MGHDK and SYGVNS. The CDR3 region has the DNA TGTGCCAGCAGTGAACGGGGAGGCAGCTTCTTCGCTACAGATACGCAGTATTTT. It encodes CASSERGGSFFATDTQYF.

V gene TRBV5-1 combines with J gene TRBJ2-7; 10 nucleotides align to TRBD1. CDR1 and CDR2 (germline): SGHRS, YFSETQ. This CDR3 has 14 residues. J gave up 4 bases and V 4 bases, and 5 bases lay outside the gene matches. CDR3 DNA sequence: TGCGCCAGCAGCGGGGGGACAGGGGAATACGAGCAGTACTTC. Its translation is CASSGGTGEYEQYF. Combining the CDR3 with reference TRBV5-1 and TRBJ2-7 gives the whole variable domain KAGVTQTPRYLIKTRGQQVTLSCSPISGHRSVSWYQQTPGQGLQFLFEYFSETQRNKGNFPGRFSGRQFSNSRSEMNVSTLELGDSALYLCASSGGTGEYEQYFGPGTRLTVT.

The gene calls are TRBV27 and TRBJ2-7; 8 bases are shared with TRBD1. Trimming removed 5 bases from V and 2 bases from J; junction bases left unmatched: 8. Germline assignment: CDR1 MNHEY and CDR2 SMNVEV (reference sequence). The CDR3 extends over 15 amino acids. The CDR3 nucleotides are TGTGCCAGCAGTATGGGGACAGGAGGAACCTACGAGCAGTACTTC. Its protein is CASSMGTGGTYEQYF.

The rearrangement links TRBV6-5 to TRBJ2-6; TRBD1 matches 7 bases. The length of the CDR3 is 14 residues. CDR1 is MNHEY and CDR2 is SVGAGI in the germline V gene. V lost 7 bases, J lost 0 bases, and 0 bases stayed unmatched. CDR3 in DNA: TGTGCCAGCAACAGGGGCTCTGGGGCCAACGTCCTGACTTTC. This gives the protein CASNRGSGANVLTF.

This clone was seen only once. The chain links TRBV18 to TRBJ2-5; D may be TRBD2 (6 bases). V was shortened by 3 bases and J by 0 bases, with 11 bases between the two germline ends. The CDR3 loop spans 15 amino acids. CDR1 KGHSH and CDR2 LQKENI come from the germline V gene. CDR3 DNA sequence: TGTGCCAGCTCACCCGGAGGGGAATACCAAGAGACCCAGTACTTC. It encodes CASSPGGEYQETQYF.

The chain employs TRBV3-1 (or the pseudogene TRBV3-2) and TRBJ2-2; a possible D gene is TRBD1 (6 bases). This CDR3 contains 15 residues. The V gene lost 4 bases and the J gene lost 3 bases, with 12 bases spanning the gap. CDR1 is LGHDT, CDR2 YNNKEL, per germline (reference sequence). CDR3 in DNA: TGTGCCAGCAGCCCTACAGGGACCGACACCGGGGAGCTGTTTTTT. Translated, it gives CASSPTGTDTGELFF.

V and J are TRBV19 and TRBJ2-7; 9 bases agree with TRBD2. Germline CDR1 and CDR2: LNHDA and SQIVND (reference sequence). The CDR3 loop spans 15 amino acids. V gave up 2 bases and J gave up 3 bases; unmatched junction bases: 5. For the CDR3, the DNA is TGTGCCAGTAGTATACGGCGGGGGGGCCACTACGAGCAGTACTTC. Translating it yields CASSIRRGGHYEQYF.

J is TRBJ2-2 and V is TRBV7-9; 7 positions agree with TRBD1. The ends lost 10 bases at V and 1 base at J; junction bases unmatched: 3. CDR3 length: 13 residues. CDR1 is SEHNR and CDR2 is FQNEAQ in the germline V gene (reference sequence). The chain's CDR3 is CAIRQGNTGELFF. The CDR3 bases are TGTGCCATCCGACAGGGGAACACCGGGGAGCTGTTTTTT.

This clone was counted at least ten times. Written as DNA, the CDR3 is TGTGCCAGCAGCCTAGCGGGGGAGTCCTACAATGAGCAGTTCTTC. Encoded protein: CASSLAGESYNEQFF. The chain uses TRBV6-2 or TRBV6-3 and TRBJ2-1, with 10 bases that match TRBD2. Trimming at V came to 6 bases and at J to 1 base, leaving 3 bases not matched to a gene. The CDR3 runs to 15 residues. Germline CDR1 MNHEY, CDR2 SVGEGT.

This chain joins TRBV4-1 and TRBJ2-2; maybe TRBD2 (5 bases). In germline, CDR1 is MGHRA, CDR2 YSYEKL. This CDR3 region has 14 residues. Trimming left V 1 base short and J 7 bases short, with 10 bases between. CDR3 nucleotide sequence: TGCGCCAGCAGCCAAGTGGGAGCTGGCGGGGAGCTGTTTTTT. Residues: CASSQVGAGGELFF.